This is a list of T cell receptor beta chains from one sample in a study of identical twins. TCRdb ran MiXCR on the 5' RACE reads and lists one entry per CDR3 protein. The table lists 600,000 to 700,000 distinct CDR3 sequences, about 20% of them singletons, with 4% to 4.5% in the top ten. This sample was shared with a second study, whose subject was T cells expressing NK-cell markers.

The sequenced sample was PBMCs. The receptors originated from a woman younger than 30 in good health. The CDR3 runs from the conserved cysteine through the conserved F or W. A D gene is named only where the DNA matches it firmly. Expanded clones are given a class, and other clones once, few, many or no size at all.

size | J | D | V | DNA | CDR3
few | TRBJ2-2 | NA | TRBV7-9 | TGTGCCAGCAGCCGAACAGGGCCCGGGGAGCTGTTTTTT | CASSRTGPGELFF
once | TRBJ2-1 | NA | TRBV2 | TGTGCCAGCAGCGTGCCTCTTGGCACCTCTAGCGCAGCGTACAATGAGCAGTTCTTC | CASSVPLGTSSAAYNEQFF
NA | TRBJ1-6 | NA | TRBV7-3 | TGTGCCAGCAGCTTCTCGCAGGGTGAACCCCTCCACTTT | CASSFSQGEPLHF
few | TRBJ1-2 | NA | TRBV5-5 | TGTGCCAGCAGCCAGGACAGCCCCGGGAAGGTCAACACCTTC | CASSQDSPGKVNTF
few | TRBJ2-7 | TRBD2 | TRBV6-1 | TGTGCCAGCAGTCCCGGGACTAGCGGGGGAGGATACGAGCAGTACTTC | CASSPGTSGGGYEQYF
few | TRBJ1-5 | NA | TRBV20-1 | TGCAGTGCTAGAGCGGCAGGGGCTCTCAATCAGCCCCAGCATTTT | CSARAAGALNQPQHF
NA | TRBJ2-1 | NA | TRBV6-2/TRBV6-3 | TGTGCCAGCAGTTTCCGCGGAGGCTGGGAGCAGTTCTTC | CASSFRGGWEQFF
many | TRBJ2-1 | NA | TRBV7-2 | TGTGCCAGCAGAGGGGCCCTTACTTCTGAGCAGTTCTTC | CASRGALTSEQFF
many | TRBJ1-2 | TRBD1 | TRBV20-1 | TGCAGTGCTAGAGATCCGGGACAGTGGGGTGGCTACACCTTC | CSARDPGQWGGYTF
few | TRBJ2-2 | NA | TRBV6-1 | TGTGCCGTAAGAGGAGGTCAGAACACCGGGGAGCTGTTTTTT | CAVRGGQNTGELFF
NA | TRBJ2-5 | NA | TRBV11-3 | TGTGCCAGCAGCCCCTATTCCGGGGTAGAGACCCAGTACTTC | CASSPYSGVETQYF
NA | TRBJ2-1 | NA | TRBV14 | TGTGCCAGCAGCCAAGAACAAAACGCCTACAATGAGCAGTTCTTC | CASSQEQNAYNEQFF
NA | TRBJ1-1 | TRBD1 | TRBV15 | TGTGCCACCCAGGGGGTAGGTGAAGCTTTCTTT | CATQGVGEAFF
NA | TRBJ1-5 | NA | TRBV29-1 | TGCAGCGTTGCCGGGGATAGCAATCAGCCCCAGCATTTT | CSVAGDSNQPQHF
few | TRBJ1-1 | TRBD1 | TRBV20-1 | TGCAGTGCTAGAGAGACAGGGTGGAACACTGAAGCTTTCTTT | CSARETGWNTEAFF